Listed below are T cell receptor beta chains from one sample, sequenced in a study of PD-L1 blockade in urothelial cancer. Here immunoSEQ multiplex PCR was the method, and the copy in TCRdb shows in-frame clones only, minus some. This table holds about 35,000 clones, about 80% found once. Here the sequenced sample was PBMCs, taken around atezolizumab (anti-PD-L1) treatment. The receptor source for this set is a man between 65 and 85 years old with urothelial cancer. Each CDR3 is given with its conserved first and last residue. The D gene is left open where the match is weak. Size is omitted from some rows. Given values are once, few, many or a class for expanded clones.

cdr3_aa: CASRQGLNQPQHF
cdr3_nt: TGTGCCAGTAGACAGGGATTAAATCAGCCCCAGCATTTT
j_call: TRBJ1-5
d_call: TRBD1
clone_size: .
v_call: TRBV2

cdr3_aa: CASSIAERAFF
cdr3_nt: TGTGCCAGTAGTATAGCAGAGCGCGCTTTCTTT
j_call: TRBJ1-1
d_call: .
clone_size: once
v_call: TRBV19

cdr3_aa: CASSLVARGFREKLFF
cdr3_nt: TGTGCCAGCAGCTTAGTGGCTAGGGGGTTCCGAGAAAAACTGTTTTTT
j_call: TRBJ1-4
d_call: .
clone_size: .
v_call: TRBV7-8

cdr3_aa: CASSTQGATNEKLFF
cdr3_nt: TGTGCCAGCAGTACACAGGGTGCAACTAATGAAAAACTGTTTTTT
j_call: TRBJ1-4
d_call: .
clone_size: .
v_call: TRBV6-5

cdr3_aa: CASSRRVGGTGELFF
cdr3_nt: TGTGCCAGCAGCCGCCGAGTTGGGGGGACCGGGGAGCTGTTTTTT
j_call: TRBJ2-2
d_call: .
clone_size: .
v_call: TRBV7-6

cdr3_aa: CASSEDSGGYEQYF
cdr3_nt: TGTGCCAGCAGCGAGGATAGCGGGGGGTACGAGCAGTACTTC
j_call: TRBJ2-7
d_call: .
clone_size: .
v_call: TRBV21-1

cdr3_aa: CASSLALAGDTQYF
cdr3_nt: TGTGCCAGCAGCTTAGCTCTAGCGGGAGACACGCAGTATTTT
j_call: TRBJ2-3
d_call: TRBD2
clone_size: .
v_call: TRBV7-8

cdr3_aa: CASSRAGVHTEAFF
cdr3_nt: TGTGCCAGCAGCCGGGCAGGGGTGCATACTGAAGCTTTCTTT
j_call: TRBJ1-1
d_call: .
clone_size: .
v_call: TRBV7-9

cdr3_aa: CASSLGQGEKLFF
cdr3_nt: TGCGCCAGCAGCTTGGGGCAGGGGGAAAAACTGTTTTTT
j_call: TRBJ1-4
d_call: .
clone_size: .
v_call: TRBV5-1

cdr3_aa: CASSAGGYTF
cdr3_nt: TGTGCCAGCAGTGCGGGGGGCTACACCTTC
j_call: TRBJ1-2
d_call: .
clone_size: .
v_call: TRBV5-8

cdr3_aa: CASSYSGAGVYEQYF
cdr3_nt: TGTGCCAGCAGTTACTCGGGGGCGGGAGTCTACGAGCAGTACTTC
j_call: TRBJ2-7
d_call: .
clone_size: few
v_call: TRBV6-5

cdr3_aa: CASTRNGDSSYEQYF
cdr3_nt: TGTGCCAGCACACGGAACGGGGACAGCTCCTACGAGCAGTACTTC
j_call: TRBJ2-7
d_call: TRBD1
clone_size: .
v_call: TRBV2

cdr3_aa: CASSLQTRLGGDTQYF
cdr3_nt: TGCGCCAGCAGCTTACAAACCCGGCTAGGAGGAGATACGCAGTATTTT
j_call: TRBJ2-3
d_call: .
clone_size: .
v_call: TRBV5-1

cdr3_aa: CASLEDGKAFF
cdr3_nt: TGTGCCAGCCTTGAGGACGGGAAAGCTTTCTTT
j_call: TRBJ1-1
d_call: .
clone_size: .
v_call: TRBV6-1

cdr3_aa: CAISDGGLAADTQYF
cdr3_nt: TGTGCCATCAGTGACGGGGGACTAGCAGCAGATACGCAGTATTTT
j_call: TRBJ2-3
d_call: TRBD2
clone_size: few
v_call: TRBV10-3

cdr3_aa: CSVRDRARGETQYF
cdr3_nt: TGCAGCGTTCGGGACAGGGCAAGGGGAGAGACCCAGTACTTC
j_call: TRBJ2-5
d_call: TRBD1
clone_size: .
v_call: TRBV29-1

cdr3_aa: CASRSGHNTEAFF
cdr3_nt: TGTGCCAGCAGATCGGGACACAACACTGAAGCTTTCTTT
j_call: TRBJ1-1
d_call: .
clone_size: .
v_call: TRBV28

cdr3_aa: CASGQRQTYGYTF
cdr3_nt: TGTGCCAGCGGGCAAAGACAGACTTATGGCTACACCTTC
j_call: TRBJ1-2
d_call: .
clone_size: .
v_call: TRBV2

cdr3_aa: CASSPAAPSQPSNTIYF
cdr3_nt: TGTGCCAGCTCACCAGCGGCACCTTCTCAACCGTCGAACACCATATATTTT
j_call: TRBJ1-3
d_call: .
clone_size: once
v_call: TRBV18

cdr3_aa: CASSIDVNRDYEQYF
cdr3_nt: TGTGCCAGTAGTATAGATGTGAATAGGGACTACGAGCAGTACTTC
j_call: TRBJ2-7
d_call: .
clone_size: .
v_call: TRBV19

cdr3_aa: CASSLGGDNYGYTF
cdr3_nt: TGTGCCAGCAGCTTAGGGGGGGACAACTATGGCTACACCTTC
j_call: TRBJ1-2
d_call: .
clone_size: .
v_call: TRBV7-2

cdr3_aa: CASSFSNTEAFF
cdr3_nt: TGTGCCAGCAGCTTCTCGAACACTGAAGCTTTCTTT
j_call: TRBJ1-1
d_call: .
clone_size: .
v_call: TRBV28

cdr3_aa: CASSILAGVRTVPINQPQHF
cdr3_nt: TGTGCCAGTAGTATCCTGGCAGGGGTTCGAACGGTCCCCATCAATCAGCCCCAGCATTTT
j_call: TRBJ1-5
d_call: .
clone_size: .
v_call: TRBV19

cdr3_aa: CASSPRDRKANGYTF
cdr3_nt: TGTGCCAGTAGTCCCCGGGACAGAAAGGCAAATGGCTACACCTTC
j_call: TRBJ1-2
d_call: TRBD1
clone_size: .
v_call: TRBV19

cdr3_aa: CASMKGANYGYTF
cdr3_nt: TGTGCCAGCATGAAGGGGGCCAACTATGGCTACACCTTC
j_call: TRBJ1-2
d_call: TRBD1
clone_size: .
v_call: TRBV6-1

cdr3_aa: CASSPGQGMNTEAFF
cdr3_nt: TGTGCCAGCTCACCGGGACAGGGGATGAACACTGAAGCTTTCTTT
j_call: TRBJ1-1
d_call: TRBD1
clone_size: .
v_call: TRBV18

cdr3_aa: CASSLGTGDSQPQHF
cdr3_nt: TGTGCCAGCAGCCTCGGGACAGGGGATAGTCAGCCCCAGCATTTT
j_call: TRBJ1-5
d_call: TRBD1
clone_size: .
v_call: TRBV28

cdr3_aa: CASSLGADTQYF
cdr3_nt: TGTGCCAGCAGCCTGGGCGCAGATACGCAGTATTTT
j_call: TRBJ2-3
d_call: .
clone_size: .
v_call: TRBV7-2

cdr3_aa: CATSRPGLAGGEQFF
cdr3_nt: TGTGCCACCAGCAGACCCGGACTAGCGGGAGGGGAGCAGTTCTTC
j_call: TRBJ2-1
d_call: TRBD2
clone_size: .
v_call: TRBV15

cdr3_aa: CASSTGRAETQYF
cdr3_nt: TGTGCCAGCAGCACCGGGCGGGCGGAGACCCAGTACTTC
j_call: TRBJ2-5
d_call: .
clone_size: once
v_call: TRBV9

cdr3_aa: CASSVGDQGYEQYF
cdr3_nt: TGTGCCAGCAGCGTTGGAGATCAGGGTTACGAGCAGTACTTC
j_call: TRBJ2-7
d_call: .
clone_size: .
v_call: TRBV5-4

cdr3_aa: CASSVAGEALWAGANVLTF
cdr3_nt: TGTGCCAGCAGCGTAGCTGGGGAGGCTCTGTGGGCCGGGGCCAACGTCCTGACTTTC
j_call: TRBJ2-6
d_call: .
clone_size: .
v_call: TRBV9

cdr3_aa: CASSLSQGNHGYTF
cdr3_nt: TGCGCCAGCAGCTTGTCACAGGGGAATCATGGCTACACCTTC
j_call: TRBJ1-2
d_call: TRBD1
clone_size: .
v_call: TRBV5-1

cdr3_aa: CASSFGTGGYEQYF
cdr3_nt: TGTGCCAGCTCATTTGGGACAGGGGGTTACGAGCAGTACTTC
j_call: TRBJ2-7
d_call: TRBD1
clone_size: .
v_call: TRBV18

cdr3_aa: CATSSPKIGETLHF
cdr3_nt: TGTGCCACCAGCAGCCCAAAGATCGGGGAAACCCTCCACTTT
j_call: TRBJ1-6
d_call: .
clone_size: .
v_call: TRBV15

cdr3_aa: CASSFGGAGEKLFF
cdr3_nt: TGTGCCAGCAGCTTTGGAGGGGCAGGAGAAAAACTGTTTTTT
j_call: TRBJ1-4
d_call: .
clone_size: .
v_call: TRBV7-9

cdr3_aa: CASSSLALGTGGAVYQPQHF
cdr3_nt: TGTGCCAGCAGTTCCTTGGCCCTTGGGACAGGGGGCGCGGTTTATCAGCCCCAGCATTTT
j_call: TRBJ1-5
d_call: TRBD1
clone_size: .
v_call: TRBV28

cdr3_aa: CASSLAGFNGNTIYF
cdr3_nt: TGCGCCAGCAGCTTGGCCGGGTTTAATGGAAACACCATATATTTT
j_call: TRBJ1-3
d_call: .
clone_size: .
v_call: TRBV5-1

cdr3_aa: CASSFVQGSDYGYTF
cdr3_nt: TGTGCCAGCAGCTTTGTACAGGGGTCGGACTATGGCTACACCTTC
j_call: TRBJ1-2
d_call: TRBD1
clone_size: .
v_call: TRBV7-2

cdr3_aa: CASSTSRRGSYEQYF
cdr3_nt: TGTGCCAGTAGTACCTCCAGGCGGGGCTCCTACGAGCAGTACTTC
j_call: TRBJ2-7
d_call: .
clone_size: few
v_call: TRBV19

cdr3_aa: CASQNLRDSLTQYF
cdr3_nt: TGTGCCAGCCAGAACTTAAGGGACTCCCTTACGCAGTATTTT
j_call: TRBJ2-3
d_call: .
clone_size: .
v_call: TRBV27